This TCR beta chain was sequenced for a study of blood T cell repertoires in COVID-19. Study at large: Acute and convalescent COVID-19 specimens originated in the United States, Italy and Spain. Sources were T cells, B-cell-depleted T cells, or PBMCs; the material itself was cDNA or gDNA.

Study processing details: The assay estimated nucleated cells by amplifying reference gene primers. Data came from immunoSEQ multiplex PCR; TCRdb stores just in-frame clones and leaves some out. V, J and clone size are those of that table, while D and trimming were read from the DNA. Counted here are roughly 150,000 clones, 80% to 90% occurring once; the ten biggest clones make up around 14%. V lost 4 bases and J 4 bases, leaving 20 bases between the germline ends. This CDR3 has 15 amino acids. Germline values: CDR1 GTSNPN, CDR2 SVGIG (reference sequence). The chain employs TRBV30 and TRBJ2-7, with D perhaps TRBD2 (7 bases). The source material was peripheral blood. The clonotype originates from a middle-aged woman with acute or convalescent COVID-19. In DNA, the CDR3 is TGTGCCTGGAATAGGGGGGGCGCGTCCCGGTACGAGCAGTACTTC. Translating it yields CAWNRGGASRYEQYF.